The TCR beta chain under discussion was sequenced for a study of blood T cell repertoires in COVID-19. Turning to the study itself: Researchers got acute and convalescent COVID-19 samples from the United States, Italy and Spain.

Unmatched junction bases numbered 7, after V lost 4 bases and J lost 8 bases. There are 14 residues in the CDR3. Germline loops: CDR1 SGHKS, CDR2 YYEKEE (reference sequence). Per the original methods: The authors estimated nucleated cell counts from reference gene primer amplification. TCRdb's table, derived via immunoSEQ multiplex PCR, lists solely in-frame clones and lacks some. V and J calls and clone size are given by that table; D and trimming were obtained from the DNA. In the table there are fewer than 200,000 clones, approximately 80% of which are singletons. J is TRBJ2-1 and V is TRBV5-5; 9 bases align to TRBD1. This receptor was taken from a woman aged 80 or older with COVID-19, enrolled during active disease. Sequenced sample: peripheral blood. The CDR3 loop reads CASSAGQGFDEQFF. CDR3 DNA sequence: TGTGCCAGCAGCGCGGGACAGGGCTTCGATGAGCAGTTCTTC.